One and the same sample provided the 11 T cell receptor beta chains below, sequenced in a study of blood T cell repertoires in COVID-19. TCRdb keeps only in-frame clones here, not all; method: immunoSEQ multiplex PCR. The sample lists approximately 240,000 clones, roughly 90% occurring once. The sequencing input was PBMCs or T cells enriched from blood (not recorded which). The receptors originated from a woman in her 30s with acute COVID-19.

This clone was detected a few times. This chain connects TRBV7-6 to TRBJ2-3; 10 bases are a match to TRBD2. Germline loops: CDR1 SGHVS, CDR2 FNYEAQ. V was pared by 5 bases and J by 3 bases, with 11 bases of the junction left unmatched. The CDR3 is made up of 17 amino acids. CDR3 residues: CASSPVRLAGATDTQYF. The CDR3 nucleotides read TGTGCCAGCAGCCCAGTGAGGCTAGCGGGAGCAACAGATACGCAGTATTTT.

This chain uses TRBV5-1 with TRBJ1-1; D is uncertain. Germline assignment: CDR1 SGHRS and CDR2 YFSETQ. CDR3 length: 12 amino acids. Trimming removed 3 bases at V and 4 bases at J, with 7 bases between. The CDR3 here is CASSSEGTEAFF. The CDR3 DNA sequence: TGCGCCAGCAGCTCGGAGGGCACTGAAGCTTTCTTT.

The rearrangement uses TRBV27 and TRBJ2-7; weak D call: TRBD2 (6 bases). V was pared by 0 bases and J by 6 bases, with 15 bases between. This CDR3 contains 15 residues. Looked up from germline, CDR1 is MNHEY and CDR2 is SMNVEV (reference sequence). The CDR3 sequence is CASSLSSGTVGEQYF. CDR3 in DNA: TGTGCCAGCAGTTTATCATCCGGGACTGTAGGCGAGCAGTACTTC.

The CDR3 sequence is CASSLAQGPSNEQFF. The DNA of the CDR3 is TGTGCCAGCAGCTTAGCACAGGGGCCCTCCAATGAGCAGTTCTTC. V and J are TRBV7-3 and TRBJ2-1; 7 bases are shared with TRBD1. Trimming took 2 bases from V and 6 from J; bases not matched to a gene: 7. CDR1 SGHTA and CDR2 FQGTGA come from the germline V gene. CDR3 length: 15 amino acids.

This clone was observed a single time. V is TRBV29-1 and J is TRBJ1-1; D unclear. V dropped 0 bases and J dropped 1 base, with 9 bases sitting between them. The CDR3 totals 14 residues. Per the germline V gene, CDR1 is SQVTM and CDR2 is ANQGSEA. In DNA form, the CDR3 reads TGCAGCGTTGAAGATCGGGATCAGAACACTGAAGCTTTCTTT. Its protein is CSVEDRDQNTEAFF.

For the CDR3, the DNA is TGTGCCAGCAGCTTAGCTGGGCAGGGGGGTTCACCCCTCCACTTT. Its protein product is CASSLAGQGGSPLHF. The chain carries TRBV7-9 and TRBJ1-6, with TRBD1 matching 7 bases. Germline V gene lookup returns CDR1 SEHNR and CDR2 FQNEAQ (reference sequence). Trimming cost V 0 bases and J 9 bases; bases outside gene matches: 5. The length of the CDR3 is 15 residues.

The CDR3 DNA reads as TGTGCCAGCAGCTTAGATGTCGGCGAGCAGTACTTC. Its protein is CASSLDVGEQYF. This chain uses TRBV11-3 with TRBJ2-7, with D hard to call. The CDR3 is 12 residues long. V was clipped by 0 bases and J by 6 bases, with 6 bases between them. The germline V gene encodes CDR1 SGHNT and CDR2 YENEEA.

The CDR3 DNA reads as TGCGCCAGCAGCTTATGGACAGGGCCCGATACGCAGTATTTT. Its translation: CASSLWTGPDTQYF. J is TRBJ2-3 and V is TRBV5-1, with 8 bases identical to TRBD1. J was trimmed by 6 bases and V by 2 bases; bases with no gene match: 5. Germline V gene lookup returns CDR1 SGHRS and CDR2 YFSETQ. CDR3 length equals 14 residues.

The J gene is TRBJ1-6, the V gene TRBV13; D unclear. Looked up from germline, CDR1 is PRHDT and CDR2 is FYEKMQ (reference sequence). V was clipped by 3 bases and J by 1 base, with 7 bases between them. This CDR3 contains 15 residues. The CDR3 nucleotides read TGTGCCAGCAGCTTGAGTTTATCCTATAATTCACCCCTCCACTTT. Its translation: CASSLSLSYNSPLHF. Full variable domain (rest looked up from reference TRBV13 and TRBJ1-6): AAGVIQSPRHLIKEKRETATLKCYPIPRHDTVYWYQQGPGQDPQFLISFYEKMQSDKGSIPDRFSAQQFSDYHSELNMSSLELGDSALYFCASSLSLSYNSPLHFGNGTRLTVT.

The DNA of the CDR3 is TGTGCCAGCAGCTTAACGGTATCAGAATACAATGAGCAGTTCTTC. This sequence encodes CASSLTVSEYNEQFF. The chain employs TRBV7-3 and TRBJ2-1, with D unresolved. CDR3 length: 15 residues. CDR1 and CDR2 from the germline V gene are SGHTA and FQGTGA. Between the trimmed V and J ends, which lost 0 bases and 4 bases, there was a span of 10 bases. Full variable domain (outside the CDR3, taken from reference TRBV7-3 and TRBJ2-1): GAGVSQTPSNKVTEKGKYVELRCDPISGHTALYWYRQSLGQGPEFLIYFQGTGAADDSGLPNDRFFAVRPEGSVSTLKIQRTERGDSAVYLCASSLTVSEYNEQFFGPGTRLTVL.

The V and J genes are TRBV30 and TRBJ1-2, with TRBD1 matching 10 bases. In germline, CDR1 is GTSNPN, CDR2 SVGIG (reference sequence). Losses at the gene ends were 1 base for V and 8 bases for J; bases not matched to a gene: 10. The CDR3 is made up of 15 amino acids. The CDR3 sequence: CAWSAWDRGTRGYTF. CDR3 sequence (DNA): TGTGCCTGGAGTGCTTGGGACAGGGGAACTAGGGGCTACACCTTC.